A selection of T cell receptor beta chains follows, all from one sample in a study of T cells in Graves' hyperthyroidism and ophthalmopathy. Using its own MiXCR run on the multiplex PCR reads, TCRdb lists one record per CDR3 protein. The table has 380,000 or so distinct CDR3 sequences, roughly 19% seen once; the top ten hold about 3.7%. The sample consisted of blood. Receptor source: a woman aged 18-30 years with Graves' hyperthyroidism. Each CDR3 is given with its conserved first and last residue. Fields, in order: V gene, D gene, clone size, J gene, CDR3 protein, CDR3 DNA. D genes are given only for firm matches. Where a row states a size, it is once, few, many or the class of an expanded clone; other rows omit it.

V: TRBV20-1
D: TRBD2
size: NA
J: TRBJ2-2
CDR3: CSASGTGGTGELFF
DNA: TGCAGTGCGTCCGGGACGGGGGGGACCGGGGAGCTGTTTTTT

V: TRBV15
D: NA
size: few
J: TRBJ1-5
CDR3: CATSRAGGAASNQPQHF
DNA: TGTGCCACCAGCAGAGCTGGGGGGGCGGCGAGCAATCAGCCCCAGCATTTT

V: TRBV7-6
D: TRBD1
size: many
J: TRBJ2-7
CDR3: CASSSGTGGPYEQYF
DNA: TGTGCCAGCAGCTCGGGGACAGGGGGCCCCTACGAGCAGTACTTC

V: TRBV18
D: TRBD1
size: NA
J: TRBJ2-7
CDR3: CASSQTGGRSYEQYF
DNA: TGTGCCAGCTCACAAACAGGGGGCCGCTCCTACGAGCAGTACTTC

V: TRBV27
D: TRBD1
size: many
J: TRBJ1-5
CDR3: CASSYRTGTGASNQPQHF
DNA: TGTGCCAGCAGCTACCGTACCGGGACAGGGGCCAGCAATCAGCCCCAGCATTTT

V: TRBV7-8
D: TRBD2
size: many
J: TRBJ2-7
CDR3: CASSFASGLYEQYF
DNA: TGTGCCAGCAGCTTTGCTAGCGGATTATACGAGCAGTACTTC

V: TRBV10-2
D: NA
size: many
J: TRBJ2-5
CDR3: CASALSGSQETQYF
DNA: TGCGCCAGCGCCCTTAGCGGATCCCAAGAGACCCAGTACTTC

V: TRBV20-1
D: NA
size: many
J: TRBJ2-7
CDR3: CSASEQGGYEQYF
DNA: TGCAGTGCTAGTGAGCAGGGCGGCTACGAGCAGTACTTC

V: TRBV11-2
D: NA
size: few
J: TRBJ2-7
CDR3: CASSLDWGSATYEQYF
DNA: TGTGCCAGCAGCTTAGATTGGGGGTCCGCAACCTACGAGCAGTACTTC

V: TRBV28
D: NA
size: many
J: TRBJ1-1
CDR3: CASSPHSASTLNTEAFF
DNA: TGTGCCAGCAGTCCCCACTCGGCGTCCACCTTGAACACTGAAGCTTTCTTT

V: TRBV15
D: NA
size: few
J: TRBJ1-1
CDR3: CATEGLGAEAFF
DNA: TGTGCCACCGAGGGTCTCGGGGCTGAAGCTTTCTTT

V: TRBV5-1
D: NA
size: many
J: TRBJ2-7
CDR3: CASSFLSSGQDEQYF
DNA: TGCGCCAGCAGCTTCCTGAGTAGCGGACAGGACGAGCAGTACTTC

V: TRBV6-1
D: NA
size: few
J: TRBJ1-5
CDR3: CASRGAYSNQPQHF
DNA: TGTGCCAGCAGGGGGGCTTATAGCAATCAGCCCCAGCATTTT

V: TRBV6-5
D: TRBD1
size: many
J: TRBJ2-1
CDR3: CASSLRPGQQSSYNEQFF
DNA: TGTGCCAGCAGCCTACGGCCGGGACAGCAGAGCTCCTACAATGAGCAGTTCTTC

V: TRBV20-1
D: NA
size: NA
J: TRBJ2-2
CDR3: CSAYEGSGELFF
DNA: TGCAGTGCTTACGAGGGGTCCGGGGAGCTGTTTTTT

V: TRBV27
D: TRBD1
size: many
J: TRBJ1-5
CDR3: CASTPLTGGDYSNQPQHF
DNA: TGTGCCAGCACTCCCTTGACAGGGGGAGATTATAGCAATCAGCCCCAGCATTTT

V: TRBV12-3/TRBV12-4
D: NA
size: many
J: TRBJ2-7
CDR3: CASSHGYSRYEQYF
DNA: TGTGCCAGCAGCCACGGCTACTCCCGCTACGAGCAGTACTTC

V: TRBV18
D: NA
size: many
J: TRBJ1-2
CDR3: CASSPSLGDYGYTF
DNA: TGTGCCAGCTCACCGTCGCTAGGAGACTATGGCTACACCTTC

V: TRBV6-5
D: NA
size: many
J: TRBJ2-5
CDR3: CASSSDGRQYQETQYF
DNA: TGTGCCAGCAGTTCCGACGGGCGACAGTACCAAGAGACCCAGTACTTC

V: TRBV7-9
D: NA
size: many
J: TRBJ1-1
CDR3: CASSLRDSEAFF
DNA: TGTGCCAGCAGCTTAAGGGATTCTGAAGCTTTCTTT

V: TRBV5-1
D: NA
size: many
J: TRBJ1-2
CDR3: CASSLVGAISGYTF
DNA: TGCGCCAGCAGCTTGGTAGGGGCGATTTCTGGCTACACCTTC

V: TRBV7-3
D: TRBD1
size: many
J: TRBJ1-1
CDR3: CASRRTGMNTEAFF
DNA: TGTGCCAGCCGGCGGACAGGCATGAACACTGAAGCTTTCTTT

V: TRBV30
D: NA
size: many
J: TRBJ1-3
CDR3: CAWSVPGLRNTIYF
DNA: TGTGCCTGGAGTGTCCCAGGGCTAAGAAACACCATATATTTT

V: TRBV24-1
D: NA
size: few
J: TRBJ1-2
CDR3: CATSDSSHRGPGRGYTF
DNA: TGTGCCACCAGTGATTCCAGCCATAGAGGGCCGGGCAGGGGCTACACCTTC

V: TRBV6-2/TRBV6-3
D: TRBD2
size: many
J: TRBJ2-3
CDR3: CASSYESPGTSGKTQYF
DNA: TGTGCCAGCAGTTATGAAAGCCCTGGGACTAGCGGGAAAACGCAGTATTTT

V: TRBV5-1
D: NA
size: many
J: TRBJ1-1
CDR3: CASSWGGAETEAFF
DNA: TGCGCCAGCAGCTGGGGGGGGGCCGAAACTGAAGCTTTCTTT

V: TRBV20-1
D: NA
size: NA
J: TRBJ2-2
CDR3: CSARVPPLGDTGELFF
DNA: TGCAGTGCTAGAGTCCCGCCGTTGGGGGACACCGGGGAGCTGTTTTTT

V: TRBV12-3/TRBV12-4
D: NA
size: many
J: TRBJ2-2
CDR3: CASSLGVRGIGELFF
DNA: TGTGCCAGCAGTTTAGGAGTAAGAGGGATCGGGGAGCTGTTTTTT

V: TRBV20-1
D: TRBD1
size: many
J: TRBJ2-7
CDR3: CSARETGTGVGEQYF
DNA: TGCAGTGCTAGAGAAACGGGGACAGGGGTGGGTGAGCAGTACTTC

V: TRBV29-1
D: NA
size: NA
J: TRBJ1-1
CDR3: CSVEEQGPVTEAFF
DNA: TGCAGCGTTGAAGAGCAGGGGCCGGTGACTGAAGCTTTCTTT

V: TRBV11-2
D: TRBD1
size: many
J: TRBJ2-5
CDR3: CASSLGDRGLDPKTQYF
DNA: TGTGCCAGCAGCTTAGGGGACAGGGGGCTCGATCCTAAGACCCAGTACTTC

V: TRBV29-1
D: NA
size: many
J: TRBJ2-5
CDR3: CSAPVGARQETQYF
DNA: TGCAGCGCCCCAGTCGGGGCCCGCCAAGAGACCCAGTACTTC

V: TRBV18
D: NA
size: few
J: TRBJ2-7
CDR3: CASSPFPKGSSSYEQYF
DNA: TGTGCCAGCTCACCATTCCCTAAGGGGTCGAGCTCCTACGAGCAGTACTTC

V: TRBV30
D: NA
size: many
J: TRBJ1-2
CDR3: CAWSVPVGGYTF
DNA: TGTGCCTGGAGTGTACCAGTCGGGGGCTACACCTTC

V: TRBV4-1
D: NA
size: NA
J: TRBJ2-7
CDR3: CASSQERTDHYEQYF
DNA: TGCGCCAGCAGCCAGGAGAGGACAGATCACTACGAGCAGTACTTC

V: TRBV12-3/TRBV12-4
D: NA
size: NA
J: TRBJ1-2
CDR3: CASSVAPNYGYTF
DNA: TGTGCCAGCAGTGTGGCGCCTAACTATGGCTACACCTTC

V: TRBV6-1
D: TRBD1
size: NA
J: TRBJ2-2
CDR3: CAIMDRGRTGELFF
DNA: TGTGCCATCATGGACAGGGGGCGGACCGGGGAGCTGTTTTTT

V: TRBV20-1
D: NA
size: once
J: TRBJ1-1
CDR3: CSGKLRLNTEAFF
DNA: TGCAGTGGCAAGCTCCGATTGAACACTGAAGCTTTCTTT

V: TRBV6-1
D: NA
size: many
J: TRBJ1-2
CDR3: CASSPPEYYGYTF
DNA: TGTGCCAGCAGTCCCCCGGAATACTATGGCTACACCTTC

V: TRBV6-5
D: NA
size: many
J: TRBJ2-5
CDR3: CASSRWVTGGETQYF
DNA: TGTGCCAGCAGTCGTTGGGTTACCGGGGGAGAGACCCAGTACTTC

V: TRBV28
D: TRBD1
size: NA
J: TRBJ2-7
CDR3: CASSQTDRASYEQYF
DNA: TGTGCCAGCAGTCAAACCGACAGGGCCTCCTACGAGCAGTACTTC

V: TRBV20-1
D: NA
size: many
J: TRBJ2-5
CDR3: CSARVTGQETQYF
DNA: TGCAGTGCTAGAGTCACAGGGCAGGAGACCCAGTACTTC

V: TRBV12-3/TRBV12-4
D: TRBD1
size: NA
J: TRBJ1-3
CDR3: CASSGTAFGNTIYF
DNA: TGTGCCAGCAGCGGGACAGCGTTTGGAAACACCATATATTTT

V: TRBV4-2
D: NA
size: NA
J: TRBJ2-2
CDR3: CASSLLAAANTGELFF
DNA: TGTGCCAGCAGCCTCTTAGCGGCCGCGAACACCGGGGAGCTGTTTTTT

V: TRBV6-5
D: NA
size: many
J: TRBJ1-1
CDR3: CATRTRFNTEAFF
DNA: TGTGCCACCCGGACCCGGTTTAACACTGAAGCTTTCTTT

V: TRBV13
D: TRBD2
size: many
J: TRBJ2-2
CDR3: CASSKGLAPAGELFF
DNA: TGTGCCAGCAGCAAAGGACTAGCCCCTGCCGGGGAGCTGTTTTTT

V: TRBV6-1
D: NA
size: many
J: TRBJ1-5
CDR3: CASSVGSVQPQHF
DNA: TGTGCCAGCAGTGTAGGCTCGGTTCAGCCCCAGCATTTT

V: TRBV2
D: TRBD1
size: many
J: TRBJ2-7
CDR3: CASSTGTGGTYEQYF
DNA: TGTGCCAGCAGTACAGGGACAGGGGGCACCTACGAGCAGTACTTC

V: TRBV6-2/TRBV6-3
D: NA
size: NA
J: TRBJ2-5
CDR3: CASSSSGIQETQYF
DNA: TGTGCCAGCAGTTCCAGCGGCATCCAAGAGACCCAGTACTTC

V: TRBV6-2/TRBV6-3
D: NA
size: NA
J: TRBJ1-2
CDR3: CASSYSGSWTYGGLGYTF
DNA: TGTGCCAGCAGTTACTCGGGCAGCTGGACGTATGGGGGGTTAGGCTACACCTTC

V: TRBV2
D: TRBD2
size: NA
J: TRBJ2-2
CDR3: CASRGLAGSNTGELFF
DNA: TGTGCCAGCAGAGGACTAGCGGGGTCGAACACCGGGGAGCTGTTTTTT

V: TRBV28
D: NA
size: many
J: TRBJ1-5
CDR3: CASSLFLPNQPQHF
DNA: TGTGCCAGCAGTTTGTTTCTCCCCAATCAGCCCCAGCATTTT